One and the same sample provided the 17 T cell receptor beta chains below, sequenced in a study of OX40 agonist ivuxolimab in advanced cancers. Using immunoSEQ multiplex PCR, the repertoire was profiled, and TCRdb retains in-frame clones only, with some absent. The table has tens of thousands of clones, less than 85% seen once. The material was CD4+ or CD8+ T cells sorted from blood, obtained in a trial of the OX40 agonist ivuxolimab. The origin of the receptors is an adult with an advanced solid tumor such as melanoma, head and neck, liver or kidney cancer.

The chain couples TRBV5-4 to TRBJ1-1; 9 bases are a match to TRBD1. This CDR3 spans 17 amino acids. The trim removed 4 bases at V and 0 bases at J, leaving 10 bases unmatched. CDR1 and CDR2 (germline): SGHNT, YYREEE (reference sequence). The CDR3 loop is CASSNPGQGIMNTEAFF. The CDR3 region has the DNA TGTGCCAGCAGCAATCCGGGACAGGGTATCATGAACACTGAAGCTTTCTTT.

The rearrangement links TRBV5-6 to TRBJ2-1, with 7 bases lining up with TRBD1. The germline CDR1 and CDR2 sequences are SGHDT and YYEEEE. V lost 3 bases and J lost 5; bases outside the gene matches: 2. The CDR3 runs to 13 residues. This CDR3 is CASSWGQHNEQFF. The CDR3 DNA reads TGTGCCAGCAGCTGGGGACAGCACAATGAGCAGTTCTTC. Supplemented by reference TRBV5-6 and TRBJ2-1, the full variable domain reads DAGVTQSPTHLIKTRGQQVTLRCSPKSGHDTVSWYQQALGQGPQFIFQYYEEEERQRGNFPDRFSGHQFPNYSSELNVNALLLGDSALYLCASSWGQHNEQFFGPGTRLTVL.

J is TRBJ2-7 and V is TRBV28, with TRBD2 matching 10 bases. The CDR3 consists of 13 residues. V dropped 7 bases and J dropped 7; count of bases not matched to a gene: 7. Germline-derived CDR1 and CDR2 are MDHEN and SYDVKM. The CDR3, as DNA: TGTGCCAGCAACCCGGGACTAGCGAGGGAGCAGTACTTC. Translated: CASNPGLAREQYF.

V usage is TRBV11-3 and J usage is TRBJ2-7; D gene uncertain. V gave up 0 bases and J gave up 0 bases, with 9 bases separating them. The V gene's germline CDR1 is SGHNT and CDR2 YENEEA. The CDR3 has 15 amino acids. The CDR3 loop is CASSLEYYPSYEQYF. CDR3 DNA sequence: TGTGCCAGCAGCTTAGAGTATTATCCCTCCTACGAGCAGTACTTC. Full variable domain (remainder filled in from reference TRBV11-3 and TRBJ2-7): EAGVVQSPRYKIIEKKQPVAFWCNPISGHNTLYWYLQNLGQGPELLIRYENEEAVDDSQLPKDRFSAERLKGVDSTLKIQPAELGDSAVYLCASSLEYYPSYEQYFGPGTRLTVT.

The V gene is TRBV6-5, the J gene TRBJ1-6; no firm D call. The V gene lost 1 base and the J gene lost 10 bases, with 11 bases spanning the gap. The germline V gene has CDR1 MNHEY and CDR2 SVGAGI. The CDR3 is made up of 14 amino acids. The DNA of the CDR3 is TGTGCCAGCAGTTACTTGGGCCTCCGGTCACCCCTCCACTTT. Translation: CASSYLGLRSPLHF.

There are a few counts of this clone. The V and J genes are TRBV5-1 and TRBJ2-3; TRBD2 matches at 7 bases. V lost 4 bases, J lost 2 bases, and 7 bases stayed unmatched. The CDR3 consists of 15 residues. From germline, CDR1 is SGHRS and CDR2 YFSETQ. The CDR3 DNA reads TGCGCCAGCAGCGTACTAGCGCCTTACACAGATACGCAGTATTTT. This gives the protein CASSVLAPYTDTQYF.

The chain uses TRBV19 and TRBJ2-7; 9 bases align to TRBD1. The CDR3 sequence is 13 residues long. The V segment lost 4 bases and the J segment 6 bases; nucleotides outside the gene matches: 4. The germline CDR1 and CDR2 sequences are LNHDA and SQIVND (reference sequence). The CDR3 DNA reads TGTGCCAGTAGTACGAACAGGGGGCGCGAGCAGTACTTC. Amino acid sequence: CASSTNRGREQYF.

The chain uses TRBV19 and TRBJ2-2; no firm D call. This CDR3 contains 15 residues. V was pared by 6 bases and J by 5 bases, with 16 bases between. Germline CDR1 is LNHDA and CDR2 is SQIVND (reference sequence). The CDR3 DNA reads TGTGCCAGTAGACGACCCTCCGGCGGAACCGGGGAGCTGTTTTTT. Translating it yields CASRRPSGGTGELFF.

The rearrangement joins TRBV28 to TRBJ2-1; D tentatively reads TRBD1 or TRBD2 (5 bases each). V was clipped by 1 base and J by 7 bases, with 8 bases between them. The CDR3 is made up of 13 amino acids. Germline V CDR1 and CDR2: MDHEN, SYDVKM. DNA of the CDR3: TGTGCCAGCAGTTTATCCTGGGGGAATGAGCAGTTCTTC. As protein: CASSLSWGNEQFF.

This chain connects TRBV28 to TRBJ1-2; D is possibly TRBD1 (6 bases). The V gene's germline CDR1 is MDHEN and CDR2 SYDVKM. Trimming left V 8 bases short and J 6 bases short, with 25 bases between. This CDR3 has 16 amino acids. The CDR3 reads CASQTRDNQILHGYTF. In DNA, the CDR3 is TGTGCCAGCCAGACCCGGGACAATCAAATATTACATGGCTACACCTTC.

The J gene is TRBJ1-1, the V gene TRBV5-1, with D hard to call. The germline V gene has CDR1 SGHRS and CDR2 YFSETQ. The V and J ends lost 3 bases and 4 bases respectively, with 13 bases between them. CDR3 length: 14 amino acids. The CDR3 sequence is CASSWPKEGTEAFF. DNA of the CDR3: TGCGCCAGCAGCTGGCCGAAGGAGGGCACTGAAGCTTTCTTT.

J is TRBJ2-2 and V is TRBV5-4, with D possibly matching TRBD2 (6 bases). The length of the CDR3 is 18 residues. V lost 1 base and J 0 bases, leaving 16 bases between the germline ends. Germline V lookup: CDR1 SGHNT, CDR2 YYREEE (reference sequence). Here the CDR3 reads CASSLPVASESNTGELFF. Written as DNA, the CDR3 is TGTGCCAGCAGCTTGCCTGTGGCTAGCGAATCGAACACCGGGGAGCTGTTTTTT.

The V call is TRBV4-1, the J call TRBJ2-7; D is unresolved. CDR1 MGHRA and CDR2 YSYEKL come from the germline V gene. V was cut by 4 bases and J by 2 bases, with 9 bases left in between. CDR3 length: 13 residues. The CDR3 nucleotides are TGCGCCAGCAGCCCGCCAGGCCCCTACGAGCAGTACTTC. It is translated as CASSPPGPYEQYF.

The V call is TRBV19, the J call TRBJ2-1, with D perhaps matching TRBD2 (5 bases). Trimming cost V 3 bases and J 5 bases, with 11 bases left between them. In germline, CDR1 is LNHDA, CDR2 SQIVND (reference sequence). CDR3 size: 14 residues. CDR3 coding DNA: TGTGCCAGTAGTATTTTAGGACTTAACAATGAGCAGTTCTTC. Translating it yields CASSILGLNNEQFF.

This sequence joins TRBV4-3 and TRBJ2-5, with a tentative D call TRBD1 (6 bases). The DNA end is more similar to TRBJ2-7, so the J call may be wrong. Germline V CDR1 and CDR2: LGHNA, YSLEER. This CDR3 has 14 amino acids. This CDR3 is CASSQVQGGYEQYF. CDR3 bases: TGCGCCAGCAGCCAAGTACAGGGTGGTTACGAGCAGTACTTC.

This chain uses TRBV28 with TRBJ2-6; maybe TRBD1 (6 bases). Germline V gene data show CDR1 as MDHEN and CDR2 as SYDVKM. The CDR3 sequence is 17 residues long. V lost 3 bases and J lost 0, with 12 bases in between. The CDR3 DNA sequence: TGTGCCAGCAGTTTCGGGACATCCTCCTCTGGGGCCAACGTCCTGACTTTC. Residues: CASSFGTSSSGANVLTF.

This clone was recorded only once. The chain uses TRBV7-6 and TRBJ1-1; no definite D call. Germline values: CDR1 SGHVS, CDR2 FNYEAQ. Trimming removed 1 base at V and 1 base at J, with 13 bases between. This CDR3 is 16 amino acids long. The CDR3 reads CASSLVSTFGNTEAFF. For the CDR3, the DNA is TGTGCCAGCAGCTTAGTGTCCACGTTTGGGAACACTGAAGCTTTCTTT. Supplemented by reference TRBV7-6 and TRBJ1-1, the full variable domain reads GAGVSQSPRYKVTKRGQDVALRCDPISGHVSLYWYRQALGQGPEFLTYFNYEAQQDKSGLPNDRFSAERPEGSISTLTIQRTEQRDSAMYRCASSLVSTFGNTEAFFGQGTRLTVV.